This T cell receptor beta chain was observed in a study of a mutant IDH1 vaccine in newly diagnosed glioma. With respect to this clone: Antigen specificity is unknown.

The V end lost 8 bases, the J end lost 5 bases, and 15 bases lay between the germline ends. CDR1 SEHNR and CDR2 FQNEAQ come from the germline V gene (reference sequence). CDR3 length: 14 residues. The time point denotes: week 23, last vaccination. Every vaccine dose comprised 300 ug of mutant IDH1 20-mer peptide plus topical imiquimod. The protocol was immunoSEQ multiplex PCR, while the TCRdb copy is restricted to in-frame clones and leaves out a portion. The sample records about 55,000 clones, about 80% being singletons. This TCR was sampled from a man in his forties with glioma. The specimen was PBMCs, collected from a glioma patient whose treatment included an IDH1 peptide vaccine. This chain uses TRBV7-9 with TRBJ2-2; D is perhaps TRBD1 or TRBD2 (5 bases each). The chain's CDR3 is CASARGAGTGELFF. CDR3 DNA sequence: TGTGCCAGCGCCCGAGGGGCTGGTACCGGGGAGCTGTTTTTT.